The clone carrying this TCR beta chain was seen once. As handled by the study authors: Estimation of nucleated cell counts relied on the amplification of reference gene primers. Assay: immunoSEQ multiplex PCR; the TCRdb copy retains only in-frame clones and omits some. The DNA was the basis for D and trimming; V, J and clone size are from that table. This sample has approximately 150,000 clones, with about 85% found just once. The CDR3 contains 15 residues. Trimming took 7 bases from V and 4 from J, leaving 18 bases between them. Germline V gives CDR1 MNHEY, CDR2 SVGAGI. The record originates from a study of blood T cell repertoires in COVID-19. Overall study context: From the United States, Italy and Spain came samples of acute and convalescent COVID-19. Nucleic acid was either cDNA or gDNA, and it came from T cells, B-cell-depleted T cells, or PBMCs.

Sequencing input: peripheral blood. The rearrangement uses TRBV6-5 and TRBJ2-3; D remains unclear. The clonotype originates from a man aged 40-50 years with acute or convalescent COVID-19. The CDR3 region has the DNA TGTGCCAGCACCAACCGAGGTTCCTCCGCAGATACGCAGTATTTT. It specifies CASTNRGSSADTQYF.